Shown below are 14 T cell receptor beta chains from a single sample sequenced in a study of CD8 T cells in ankylosing spondylitis. Study findings and constraints: Made up of several highly homologous variants, a TCR beta motif appeared characteristic of ankylosing spondylitis blood.

Which antigens these TCRs recognize remains unknown. TCRdb re-analysed the 5' RACE reads in MiXCR, keeping a single row per CDR3 protein. This sample has 800,000 to 900,000 distinct CDR3 sequences, with about 11% found just once. Input material: blood, either unsorted or a sorted T cell fraction (not recorded which). The source is a male donor with ankylosing spondylitis.

The chain couples TRBV20-1 to TRBJ2-5; 12 bases match TRBD2. V lost 3 bases and J lost 0; bases outside the gene matches: 11. Germline CDR1 DFQATT, CDR2 SNEGSKA (reference sequence). This CDR3 is built from 18 residues. This CDR3 reads CSASQVASGRANQETQYF. The DNA of the CDR3 is TGCAGTGCTAGCCAGGTAGCTAGCGGGAGGGCCAACCAAGAGACCCAGTACTTC.

V usage is TRBV30 and J usage is TRBJ2-1; no clear D. V was clipped by 0 bases and J by 10 bases, with 13 bases between them. CDR1 and CDR2 (germline): GTSNPN, SVGIG (reference sequence). The CDR3 covers 13 residues. The CDR3 sequence: CAWSVSSLGEQFF. CDR3 sequence (DNA): TGTGCCTGGAGTGTGTCGTCTCTAGGGGAGCAGTTCTTC.

This clonotype occurred a few times. This rearrangement joins TRBV11-2 to TRBJ1-2, with D possibly matching TRBD1 (5 bases). Trimming left V 4 bases short and J 4 bases short, with 13 bases between. CDR3 length: 14 amino acids. Per germline, CDR1 SGHAT and CDR2 FQNNGV. CDR3 DNA sequence: TGTGCCAGCAGCTCGTTGACCGACAGCTATGGCTACACCTTC. Protein product: CASSSLTDSYGYTF.

V usage is TRBV28 and J usage is TRBJ1-6, with D perhaps TRBD1 (6 bases). The germline V gene encodes CDR1 MDHEN and CDR2 SYDVKM. V gave up 6 bases and J gave up 9 bases, with 18 bases separating them. This CDR3 contains 15 residues. The CDR3: CASSPRRGALSPLHF. CDR3 in DNA: TGTGCCAGCAGCCCTCGGCGGGGGGCGCTTTCACCCCTCCACTTT.

In this sample, this clonotype turned up many times. The gene calls are TRBV12-3 or TRBV12-4 and TRBJ1-4; a possible D gene is TRBD1 (5 bases). Between the trimmed V and J ends, which lost 6 bases and 8 bases, there was a span of 10 bases. CDR3 size: 12 residues. The CDR3 sequence: CASRGPGEKLFF. In DNA, the CDR3 is TGTGCCAGCAGGGGACCGGGGGAAAAACTGTTTTTT.

The rearrangement uses TRBV27 and TRBJ1-4; D is possibly TRBD1 (5 bases). CDR1 is MNHEY and CDR2 is SMNVEV in the germline V gene (reference sequence). The CDR3 is made up of 14 amino acids. Trimming took off 4 bases at V and 7 bases at J, with 13 bases between the two ends. CDR3 residues: CASSWGGALEKLFF. The CDR3 nucleotides are TGTGCCAGCAGTTGGGGAGGGGCCCTTGAAAAACTGTTTTTT.

This clonotype was observed a handful of times. The CDR3 is CASSSVRSGGSGANVLTF. The CDR3 bases are TGTGCCAGCAGCTCCGTGAGGTCCGGGGGCTCTGGGGCCAACGTCCTGACTTTC. The chain links TRBV11-2 to TRBJ2-6; perhaps TRBD2 as D (6 bases). CDR1 and CDR2 from the germline V gene are SGHAT and FQNNGV. Trimming shortened V by 4 bases and J by 0 bases, and 16 bases separated the two germline ends. The CDR3 has 18 amino acids.

This clonotype has a count of ten or more. The chain combines TRBV20-1 with TRBJ1-2; possible D gene TRBD1, 5 bases. V was trimmed by 5 bases and J by 4 bases, leaving 14 bases between them. The CDR3 extends over 13 amino acids. From germline, CDR1 is DFQATT and CDR2 SNEGSKA (reference sequence). DNA for the CDR3: TGCAGTGCTGCCGCCGGGACCTTCTATGGCTACACCTTC. Translating it yields CSAAAGTFYGYTF.

Only a few counts were recorded for this clonotype. V usage is TRBV5-1 and J usage is TRBJ2-1; possible D gene TRBD2, 6 bases. Germline V CDR1 and CDR2: SGHRS, YFSETQ. The CDR3 is 12 amino acids. V was shortened by 4 bases and J by 11 bases, with 13 bases between the two germline ends. DNA for the CDR3: TGCGCCAGCAGCCTCTCCGGGACTCAGCAGTTCTTC. This sequence encodes CASSLSGTQQFF.

In its sample, this clonotype was seen a few times. The V and J genes are TRBV5-1 and TRBJ2-7, with TRBD1 identical over 10 bases. CDR3 length: 20 amino acids. J was trimmed by 3 bases and V by 4 bases; bases with no gene match: 22. CDR1 is SGHRS and CDR2 is YFSETQ in the germline V gene. The CDR3 DNA reads TGCGCCAGCAGCATGGGAGACCTTCGGGACAGGGGATCCCTCGGCTACGAGCAGTACTTC. Residues: CASSMGDLRDRGSLGYEQYF.

V is TRBV4-3 and J is TRBJ1-5, with 7 positions matching TRBD1. This CDR3 comprises 13 residues. The V gene's germline CDR1 is LGHNA and CDR2 YSLEER. J lost 13 bases, V lost 3 bases, and 9 bases had no gene match. Here the CDR3 DNA reads TGCGCCAGCAGCCAGACCCTTCAGGGGGGTCAGCATTTT. Translated, it gives CASSQTLQGGQHF.

J is TRBJ2-3 and V is TRBV2, with 7 bases lining up with TRBD1. V was clipped by 4 bases and J by 6 bases; unmatched bases: 10. CDR3 length: 15 residues. Germline loops: CDR1 SNHLY, CDR2 FYNNEI. CDR3 nucleotides: TGTGCCAGCAGTGGCAGCCTGACAGGGAAGGATACGCAGTATTTT. Translation gives CASSGSLTGKDTQYF. Variable domain in full (rest from reference TRBV2 and TRBJ2-3): EPEVTQTPSHQVTQMGQEVILRCVPISNHLYFYWYRQILGQKVEFLVSFYNNEISEKSEIFDDQFSVERPDGSNFTLKIRSTKLEDSAMYFCASSGSLTGKDTQYFGPGTRLTVL.

This clonotype appeared a few times. V gene TRBV7-2 combines with J gene TRBJ2-7; maybe TRBD1 (5 bases). Germline CDR1 and CDR2: SGHTA and FQGNSA. This CDR3 spans 13 amino acids. Trimming took off 5 bases at V and 6 bases at J, with 14 bases between the two ends. CDR3 DNA sequence: TGTGCCAGCAGCATCCGACAGTCGGGCGAGCAGTACTTC. Amino acid sequence: CASSIRQSGEQYF.

This rearrangement joins TRBV5-1 to TRBJ2-3; 9 bases are shared with TRBD2. CDR3 length: 14 amino acids. The V segment lost 4 bases and the J segment 5 bases; nucleotides outside the gene matches: 5. Germline CDR1 is SGHRS and CDR2 is YFSETQ. The CDR3 reads CASSIAGDLDTQYF. For the CDR3, the DNA is TGCGCCAGCAGCATAGCGGGGGATCTAGATACGCAGTATTTT.